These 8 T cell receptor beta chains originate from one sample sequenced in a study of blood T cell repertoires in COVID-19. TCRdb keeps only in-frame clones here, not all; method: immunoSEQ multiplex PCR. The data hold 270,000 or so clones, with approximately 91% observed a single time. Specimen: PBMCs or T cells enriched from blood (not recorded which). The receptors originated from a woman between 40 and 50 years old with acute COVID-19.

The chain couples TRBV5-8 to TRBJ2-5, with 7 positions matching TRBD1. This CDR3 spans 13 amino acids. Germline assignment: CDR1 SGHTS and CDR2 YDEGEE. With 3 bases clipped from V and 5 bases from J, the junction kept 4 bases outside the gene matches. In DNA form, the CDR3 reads TGTGCCAGCAGCTCATACAGGGGTGAGACCCAGTACTTC. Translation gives CASSSYRGETQYF.

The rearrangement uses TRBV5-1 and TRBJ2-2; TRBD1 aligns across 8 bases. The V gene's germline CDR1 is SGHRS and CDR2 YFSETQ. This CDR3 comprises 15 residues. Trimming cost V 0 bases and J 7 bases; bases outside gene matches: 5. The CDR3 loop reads CASSLGTGMDGELFF. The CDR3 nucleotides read TGCGCCAGCAGCTTGGGGACAGGGATGGACGGGGAGCTGTTTTTT.

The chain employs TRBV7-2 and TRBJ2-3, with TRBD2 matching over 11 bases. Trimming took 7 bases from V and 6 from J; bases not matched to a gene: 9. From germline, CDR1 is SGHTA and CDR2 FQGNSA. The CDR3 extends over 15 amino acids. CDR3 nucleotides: TGTGCCAGCACCTTGACTAGCGGGAACGGGGATACGCAGTATTTT. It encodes CASTLTSGNGDTQYF.

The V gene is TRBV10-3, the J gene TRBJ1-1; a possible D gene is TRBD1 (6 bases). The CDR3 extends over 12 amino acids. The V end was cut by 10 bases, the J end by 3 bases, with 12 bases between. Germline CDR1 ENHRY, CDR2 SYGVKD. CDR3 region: CATLGHDTEAFF. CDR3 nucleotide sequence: TGTGCCACCTTGGGACACGACACTGAAGCTTTCTTT.

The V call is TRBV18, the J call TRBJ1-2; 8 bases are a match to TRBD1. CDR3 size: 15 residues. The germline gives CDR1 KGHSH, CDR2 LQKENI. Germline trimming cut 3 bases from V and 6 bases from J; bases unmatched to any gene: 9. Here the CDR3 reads CASSPSGTGGNGYTF. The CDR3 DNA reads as TGTGCCAGCTCACCCTCCGGGACAGGAGGAAATGGCTACACCTTC.

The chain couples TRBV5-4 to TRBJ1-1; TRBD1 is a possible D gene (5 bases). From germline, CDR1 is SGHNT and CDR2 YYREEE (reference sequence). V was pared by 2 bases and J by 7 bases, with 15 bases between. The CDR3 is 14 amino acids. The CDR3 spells CASSLGGAGDEAFF. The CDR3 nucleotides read TGTGCCAGCAGCTTAGGAGGGGCAGGTGATGAAGCTTTCTTT.

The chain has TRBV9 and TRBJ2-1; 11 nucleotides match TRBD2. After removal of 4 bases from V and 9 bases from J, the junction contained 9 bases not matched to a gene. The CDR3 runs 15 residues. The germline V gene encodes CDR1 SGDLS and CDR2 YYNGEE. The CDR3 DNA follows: TGTGCCAGCAGCCCCGGATTAGCGGGAGGGCCTGAGCAGTTCTTC. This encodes CASSPGLAGGPEQFF.

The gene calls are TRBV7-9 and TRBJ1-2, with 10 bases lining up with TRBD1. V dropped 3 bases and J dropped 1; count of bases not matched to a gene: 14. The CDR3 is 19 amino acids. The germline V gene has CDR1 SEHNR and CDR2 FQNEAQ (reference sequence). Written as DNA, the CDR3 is TGTGCCAGCAGCTTGTACGGGACAGGGGTCTATACGAATAACTATGGCTACACCTTC. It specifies CASSLYGTGVYTNNYGYTF. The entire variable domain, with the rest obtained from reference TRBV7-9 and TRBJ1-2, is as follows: DTGVSQNPRHKITKRGQNVTFRCDPISEHNRLYWYRQTLGQGPEFLTYFQNEAQLEKSRLLSDRFSAERPKGSFSTLEIQRTEQGDSAMYLCASSLYGTGVYTNNYGYTFGSGTRLTVV.